Each of the 19 T cell receptor beta chains below was sequenced from the same sample in a study of beta chain features in type 1 diabetes. All of the isolated RNA was reverse transcribed, so expressed TCRB transcripts were sequenced. Assay used: immunoSEQ multiplex PCR; TCRdb lists only in-frame clones, some missing. Of about 410,000 clones in the sample, about 15% were seen once. The sequenced sample consisted of naive CD4+ T cells from blood. These TCRs come from a man in his thirties or forties in good health.

Points on this clone: This sample also contains other DNA sequences that code for the same CDR3. The chain is built from TRBV9 and TRBJ2-3; unclear D gene. The germline CDR1 and CDR2 sequences are SGDLS and YYNGEE. This CDR3 has 12 amino acids. V was trimmed by 2 bases and J by 3 bases, leaving 4 bases between them. CDR3 amino acids: CASSVGTDTQYF. The CDR3 DNA sequence: TGTGCCAGCAGCGTCGGGACAGATACGCAGTATTTT.

V gene TRBV6-5 combines with J gene TRBJ1-2; 8 bases agree with TRBD1. The CDR3 covers 14 residues. The germline V gene encodes CDR1 MNHEY and CDR2 SVGAGI. Germline trimming cut 0 bases from V and 8 bases from J; bases unmatched to any gene: 5. Here the CDR3 DNA reads TGTGCCAGCAGTTACTCGGGACAGGTCCGAGGCTACACCTTC. Protein: CASSYSGQVRGYTF.

This clone was found a few times. The chain recombines TRBV12-5 with TRBJ2-2, with a possible D match to TRBD2 (6 bases). CDR1 is LGHNT and CDR2 is FRNRAP in the germline V gene. Trimming took off 1 base at V and 7 bases at J, with 19 bases between the two ends. The CDR3 sequence is 17 residues long. CDR3 protein: CASGLAVRGARDGELFF. In nucleotides, the CDR3 is TGTGCTAGTGGTTTGGCCGTCCGCGGGGCGCGAGACGGGGAGCTGTTTTTT.

The V gene is TRBV7-6, the J gene TRBJ2-1; the match to TRBD2 covers 12 bases. In germline, CDR1 is SGHVS, CDR2 FNYEAQ. The V and J ends lost 5 bases and 3 bases, in that order; junction bases with no gene match: 5. The length of the CDR3 is 16 residues. DNA for the CDR3: TGTGCCAGCAGCGCCCTGACTAGCGGGGGCTACAATGAGCAGTTCTTC. Translated, it gives CASSALTSGGYNEQFF. The variable domain in full, completed from reference TRBV7-6 and TRBJ2-1, reads GAGVSQSPRYKVTKRGQDVALRCDPISGHVSLYWYRQALGQGPEFLTYFNYEAQQDKSGLPNDRFSAERPEGSISTLTIQRTEQRDSAMYRCASSALTSGGYNEQFFGPGTRLTVL.

As for this clone: The sample has other DNA sequences that encode this CDR3 too. J is TRBJ2-3 and V is TRBV29-1, with D perhaps TRBD2 (6 bases). The germline V gene has CDR1 SQVTM and CDR2 ANQGSEA. This CDR3 region has 10 residues. The CDR3: CSAGRDTQYF. CDR3 DNA: TGCAGTGCGGGGAGAGATACGCAGTATTTT.

The chain recombines TRBV18 with TRBJ2-3; unclear D gene. There are 15 residues in the CDR3. CDR1 and CDR2 from the germline V gene are KGHSH and LQKENI. V lost 5 bases and J lost 2, with 14 bases in between. The CDR3 loop reads CASSLTFRPTDTQYF. The CDR3 DNA sequence: TGTGCCAGCTCATTAACCTTCCGGCCCACAGATACGCAGTATTTT.

The chain is built from TRBV7-3 and TRBJ1-2; tentative D call: TRBD1 (6 bases). Trimming took off 2 bases at V and 8 bases at J, with 18 bases between the two ends. Germline V lookup: CDR1 SGHTA, CDR2 FQGTGA. This CDR3 has 15 amino acids. The CDR3 DNA reads as TGTGCCAGCAGCTTACTACCCGGACAGTCTGAGGGCTACACCTTC. Its protein product is CASSLLPGQSEGYTF.

The V gene is TRBV9, the J gene TRBJ1-6; maybe TRBD1 (5 bases). Trimming removed 0 bases from V and 8 bases from J, with 12 bases in between. This CDR3 region has 15 residues. Germline CDR1 reads SGDLS; CDR2 reads YYNGEE. CDR3 in amino acids: CASSVGGAQDSPLHF. The CDR3 DNA reads as TGTGCCAGCAGCGTAGGTGGGGCACAAGATTCACCCCTCCACTTT. Together with reference TRBV9 and TRBJ1-6, the CDR3 gives the full variable domain: DSGVTQTPKHLITATGQRVTLRCSPRSGDLSVYWYQQSLDQGLQFLIQYYNGEERAKGNILERFSAQQFPDLHSELNLSSLELGDSALYFCASSVGGAQDSPLHFGNGTRLTVT.

This clone occurred a few times. This chain joins TRBV11-2 and TRBJ2-1; 12 positions match TRBD2. V was clipped by 6 bases and J by 9 bases; unmatched bases: 6. Looked up from germline, CDR1 is SGHAT and CDR2 is FQNNGV. The CDR3 loop spans 14 amino acids. The CDR3 bases are TGTGCCAGCAGGCAACTAGCGGGAGGACGTGAGCAGTTCTTC. Translated: CASRQLAGGREQFF.

The V and J genes are TRBV4-1 and TRBJ2-3; 9 nucleotides align to TRBD2. V trimming: 7 bases; J trimming: 0 bases; junction bases outside the gene matches: 14. This CDR3 has 18 amino acids. Germline CDR1 MGHRA, CDR2 YSYEKL. DNA for the CDR3: TGCGCCAGCACCCCAGCCCTGGTGCGGGGGGGTAGCACAGATACGCAGTATTTT. Encoded protein: CASTPALVRGGSTDTQYF.

This chain links TRBV25-1 with TRBJ1-1; D not certain. V lost 3 bases to trimming and J lost 3 bases, with 17 bases between them. Looked up from germline, CDR1 is MGHDK and CDR2 is SYGVNS. The CDR3 totals 16 residues. The CDR3 reads CASSDVRMGYDTEAFF. The CDR3 coding sequence is TGTGCCAGCAGTGATGTTAGGATGGGGTATGACACTGAAGCTTTCTTT.

In its sample, this clone was seen a few times. This chain uses TRBV12-2 with TRBJ2-3; whether TRBD2, the table's D call, matches the DNA was not checked. TRBV12-2 is listed as a pseudogene. This CDR3 is built from 14 residues. The CDR3 DNA is TGTGCAAGTCGCGAGTCCGTTAGCACAGATACGCAGTATTTT. The encoded protein is CASRESVSTDTQYF.

This rearrangement joins TRBV6-1 to TRBJ2-5, with 7 bases lining up with TRBD2. CDR3 length: 14 amino acids. The V gene's germline CDR1 is MNHNS and CDR2 SASEGT. With V trimmed by 4 bases and J by 5 bases, 7 bases remained unmatched. The CDR3 protein is CASSVRAGEETQYF. CDR3 in DNA: TGTGCCAGCAGTGTACGCGCGGGAGAGGAGACCCAGTACTTC.

The rearrangement joins TRBV9 to TRBJ1-2; TRBD1 matches at 8 bases. The CDR3 loop spans 13 amino acids. The germline V gene encodes CDR1 SGDLS and CDR2 YYNGEE. Trimming took 3 bases from V and 6 from J; bases not matched to a gene: 4. CDR3 amino acids: CASSGRTGNGYTF. CDR3 bases: TGTGCCAGCAGCGGACGGACAGGGAATGGCTACACCTTC. The variable domain in full, completed from reference TRBV9 and TRBJ1-2, reads DSGVTQTPKHLITATGQRVTLRCSPRSGDLSVYWYQQSLDQGLQFLIQYYNGEERAKGNILERFSAQQFPDLHSELNLSSLELGDSALYFCASSGRTGNGYTFGSGTRLTVV.

The rearrangement uses TRBV7-2 and TRBJ2-2; D is undetermined. The CDR3 spans 15 residues. CDR1 and CDR2 from the germline V gene are SGHTA and FQGNSA. V was cut by 7 bases and J by 4 bases, with 16 bases left in between. For the CDR3, the DNA is TGTGCCAGCATCCCAGGCGGAGTGGCCACCGGGGAGCTGTTTTTT. It specifies CASIPGGVATGELFF.

The V call is TRBV13, the J call TRBJ2-3; unclear D gene. This CDR3 is 12 amino acids long. Trimming removed 2 bases at V and 7 bases at J, with 7 bases between. The V gene's germline CDR1 is PRHDT and CDR2 FYEKMQ (reference sequence). CDR3: CASSLRANTQYF. Here the CDR3 DNA reads TGTGCCAGCAGCTTAAGGGCCAATACGCAGTATTTT.

The chain recombines TRBV7-6 with TRBJ1-4, with D hard to call. Germline V gene lookup returns CDR1 SGHVS and CDR2 FNYEAQ. With 4 bases removed from V and 5 bases from J, the gap between germline ends came to 11 bases. This CDR3 is 14 amino acids long. Here the CDR3 reads CASSSKIANEKLFF. In DNA, the CDR3 is TGTGCCAGCAGCTCGAAGATAGCGAATGAAAAACTGTTTTTT.

The V and J genes are TRBV9 and TRBJ1-1; TRBD1 matches at 10 bases. CDR3 length: 16 amino acids. Germline-derived CDR1 and CDR2 are SGDLS and YYNGEE. J lost 8 bases, V lost 4 bases, and 14 bases had no gene match. This CDR3 reads CASSLGVGTGDLEAFF. CDR3 in DNA: TGTGCCAGCAGCCTCGGAGTCGGGACAGGGGATTTAGAAGCTTTCTTT.

This clone was seen many times. The CDR3 coding sequence is TGTGCCAGCAGTAGGGGCAGGGGTCAACAAGAGACCCAGTACTTC. It translates to CASSRGRGQQETQYF. V is TRBV25-1 and J is TRBJ2-5, with a tentative D call TRBD1 (6 bases). Germline values: CDR1 MGHDK, CDR2 SYGVNS. The CDR3 is 15 amino acids. The germline V and J ends were trimmed by 5 bases and 2 bases, with 15 bases remaining between them.